The 26 T cell receptor beta chains in this list originate from one sample, sequenced in a study of OX40 agonist ivuxolimab in advanced cancers. Clones were sequenced by immunoSEQ multiplex PCR, and TCRdb holds only the in-frame ones, with some missing. The sample contains about 46,000 clones, about nine tenths of which appear only once. The sequenced sample was CD4+ or CD8+ T cells sorted from blood, obtained in a trial of the OX40 agonist ivuxolimab. The origin of the receptors is an adult with an advanced solid tumor such as melanoma, head and neck, liver or kidney cancer.

The chain links TRBV9 to TRBJ1-2; possibly TRBD1 for D (6 bases). Germline CDR1 and CDR2: SGDLS and YYNGEE. CDR3 length equals 17 residues. The V end was cut by 0 bases, the J end by 1 base, with 16 bases between. CDR3 sequence: CASSVALNSQGNYGYTF. The DNA of the CDR3 is TGTGCCAGCAGCGTAGCCCTCAACTCACAGGGTAACTATGGCTACACCTTC. Combining the CDR3 with reference TRBV9 and TRBJ1-2 gives the whole variable domain DSGVTQTPKHLITATGQRVTLRCSPRSGDLSVYWYQQSLDQGLQFLIQYYNGEERAKGNILERFSAQQFPDLHSELNLSSLELGDSALYFCASSVALNSQGNYGYTFGSGTRLTVV.

This clone was counted between two and nine times. The chain couples TRBV15 to TRBJ2-7; D is undetermined. Trimming removed 0 bases at V and 1 base at J, with 7 bases between. This CDR3 comprises 14 residues. CDR1 is LNHNV and CDR2 is YYDKDF in the germline V gene (reference sequence). The CDR3, as DNA: TGTGCCACCAGCAGAGATATTGGTTCCTACGAGCAGTACTTC. Residues: CATSRDIGSYEQYF.

The rearrangement uses TRBV2 and TRBJ2-7; D is unresolved. CDR3 length equals 13 residues. CDR1 is SNHLY and CDR2 is FYNNEI in the germline V gene. Trimming shortened V by 3 bases and J by 0 bases, and 6 bases separated the two germline ends. The CDR3 sequence: CASSDVSSYEQYF. The CDR3 nucleotides are TGTGCCAGCAGTGATGTGAGCTCCTACGAGCAGTACTTC.

The chain has TRBV9 and TRBJ1-5; D is uncertain. The CDR3 consists of 13 residues. CDR1 SGDLS and CDR2 YYNGEE come from the germline V gene. Trimming stripped 3 bases from V and 4 bases from J, with 8 bases between. This chain's CDR3 is CASSEGDNQPQHF. CDR3 DNA: TGTGCCAGCAGCGAGGGTGATAATCAGCCCCAGCATTTT.

This chain links TRBV5-1 with TRBJ2-7; D unresolved. Germline V gene lookup returns CDR1 SGHRS and CDR2 YFSETQ. The CDR3 sequence is 16 residues long. The V end was cut by 4 bases, the J end by 2 bases, with 19 bases between. The CDR3 protein is CASSPLFGRRTYEQYF. In nucleotides, the CDR3 is TGCGCCAGCAGCCCTCTTTTCGGGCGGCGGACCTACGAGCAGTACTTC. Full variable domain (outside the CDR3, taken from reference TRBV5-1 and TRBJ2-7): KAGVTQTPRYLIKTRGQQVTLSCSPISGHRSVSWYQQTPGQGLQFLFEYFSETQRNKGNFPGRFSGRQFSNSRSEMNVSTLELGDSALYLCASSPLFGRRTYEQYFGPGTRLTVT.

The chain recombines TRBV7-8 with TRBJ2-1; 10 bases align to TRBD2. CDR3 length: 16 amino acids. CDR1 is SGHVS and CDR2 is FQNEAQ in the germline V gene. Losses at the gene ends were 4 bases for V and 4 bases for J; bases not matched to a gene: 7. CDR3 in amino acids: CASSSRTSGIYNEQFF. Here the CDR3 DNA reads TGTGCCAGCAGCTCTCGGACTAGCGGCATATACAATGAGCAGTTCTTC. Together with reference TRBV7-8 and TRBJ2-1, the CDR3 gives the full variable domain: GAGVSQSPRYKVAKRGQDVALRCDPISGHVSLFWYQQALGQGPEFLTYFQNEAQLDKSGLPSDRFFAERPEGSVSTLKIQRTQQEDSAVYLCASSSRTSGIYNEQFFGPGTRLTVL.

The V gene is TRBV5-4, the J gene TRBJ2-3; 11 bases align to TRBD2. V was pared by 5 bases and J by 4 bases, with 6 bases of the junction left unmatched. CDR3 length equals 15 residues. Germline loops: CDR1 SGHNT, CDR2 YYREEE (reference sequence). The CDR3 DNA reads as TGTGCCAGCAGTTGGGGACTAGCGGACGCAGATACGCAGTATTTT. Protein: CASSWGLADADTQYF. Based on the CDR3 plus reference TRBV5-4 and TRBJ2-3, the full variable domain is ETGVTQSPTHLIKTRGQQVTLRCSSQSGHNTVSWYQQALGQGPQFIFQYYREEENGRGNFPPRFSGLQFPNYSSELNVNALELDDSALYLCASSWGLADADTQYFGPGTRLTVL.

This sequence joins TRBV19 and TRBJ1-1, with D uncertain. Trimming removed 7 bases from V and 1 base from J, with 16 bases in between. Germline V gene data show CDR1 as LNHDA and CDR2 as SQIVND (reference sequence). The CDR3 is 15 amino acids. The CDR3 nucleotides read TGTGCCAGTACCCAGTTCGGAAAGGGGAACACTGAAGCTTTCTTT. This translates into CASTQFGKGNTEAFF.

This clone appeared a few times. The chain uses TRBV4-1 and TRBJ2-1; 15 nucleotides align to TRBD2. The ends lost 2 bases at V and 4 bases at J; junction bases unmatched: 6. The CDR3 length is 18 residues. The germline CDR1 and CDR2 sequences are MGHRA and YSYEKL. The CDR3 reads CASSQPGLAGGAYNEQFF. CDR3 sequence (DNA): TGCGCCAGCAGCCAACCAGGACTAGCGGGAGGGGCTTACAATGAGCAGTTCTTC.

The chain has TRBV4-3 and TRBJ2-1; the match to TRBD2 covers 13 bases. CDR1 is LGHNA, CDR2 YSLEER, per germline. CDR3 length: 15 residues. Trimming removed 4 bases from V and 6 bases from J; junction bases left unmatched: 3. As DNA, the CDR3 is TGCGCCAGCAGCCCCGGGACTAGCGGGATCAATGAGCAGTTCTTC. This translates into CASSPGTSGINEQFF.

This rearrangement joins TRBV4-1 to TRBJ2-1, with D hard to call. The V end was cut by 1 base, the J end by 0 bases, with 7 bases between. The CDR3 is 15 amino acids. Germline V gene data show CDR1 as MGHRA and CDR2 as YSYEKL. The CDR3 bases are TGCGCCAGCAGCCAAGCAGAAAGCTCCTACAATGAGCAGTTCTTC. Translating it yields CASSQAESSYNEQFF.

The CDR3, as DNA: TGTGCCAGTGCCAAAGGGGGGACAGAGCATTTCTCTGGGGCCAACGTCCTGACTTTC. Amino acid sequence: CASAKGGTEHFSGANVLTF. This sequence joins TRBV9 and TRBJ2-6; a weak D match, TRBD1 (7 bases). This CDR3 contains 19 residues. V gave up 8 bases and J gave up 0 bases, with 24 bases separating them. Germline V gene sequence: CDR1 SGDLS, CDR2 YYNGEE. Combining the CDR3 with reference TRBV9 and TRBJ2-6 gives the whole variable domain DSGVTQTPKHLITATGQRVTLRCSPRSGDLSVYWYQQSLDQGLQFLIQYYNGEERAKGNILERFSAQQFPDLHSELNLSSLELGDSALYFCASAKGGTEHFSGANVLTFGAGSRLTVL.

The rearrangement uses TRBV11-2 and TRBJ2-7; TRBD1 aligns across 7 bases. V shed 3 bases and J 0 bases; nucleotides not matched to a gene: 5. The CDR3 extends over 15 amino acids. Germline CDR1 and CDR2: SGHAT and FQNNGV. DNA of the CDR3: TGTGCCAGCAGCTTTGGAACAGGGGTCTCCTACGAGCAGTACTTC. Residues: CASSFGTGVSYEQYF.

The V gene is TRBV4-2, the J gene TRBJ2-7, with a possible D match to TRBD1 (5 bases). The germline CDR1 and CDR2 sequences are LGHNA and YNFKEQ. The length of the CDR3 is 16 residues. The V end was cut by 0 bases, the J end by 0 bases, with 12 bases between. The CDR3 DNA follows: TGTGCCAGCAGCCAAGACCCGCAGGGTAACTCCTACGAGCAGTACTTC. It encodes CASSQDPQGNSYEQYF.

The chain uses TRBV7-9 and TRBJ2-7; 10 bases agree with TRBD1. Germline V gene data show CDR1 as SEHNR and CDR2 as FQNEAQ (reference sequence). This CDR3 is built from 16 residues. The trim removed 3 bases at V and 3 bases at J, leaving 8 bases unmatched. The CDR3 DNA follows: TGTGCCAGCAGCTTTTCTTACGGGACAGGGGTCTACGAGCAGTACTTC. Its translation is CASSFSYGTGVYEQYF.

The chain links TRBV7-3 to TRBJ2-2; TRBD1 matches 9 bases. The CDR3 is 16 residues long. V was clipped by 6 bases and J by 3 bases; unmatched bases: 8. Germline CDR1 SGHTA, CDR2 FQGTGA. The CDR3, as DNA: TGTGCCAGCAGGCAAACAGGGGGCGCGGACACCGGGGAGCTGTTTTTT. This gives the protein CASRQTGGADTGELFF.

This clone was seen more than once but under ten times. Within the sample, other DNA sequences also encode this same CDR3. The chain carries TRBV9 and TRBJ2-3; unclear D gene. V dropped 0 bases and J dropped 0 bases, with 2 bases sitting between them. Per the germline V gene, CDR1 is SGDLS and CDR2 is YYNGEE. This CDR3 is 13 amino acids long. The CDR3 loop reads CASSVVSTDTQYF. CDR3 in DNA: TGTGCCAGCAGCGTAGTTAGCACAGATACGCAGTATTTT.

This clone came up once. This chain joins TRBV6-5 and TRBJ1-2, with D tentatively TRBD1 (6 bases). The germline CDR1 and CDR2 sequences are MNHEY and SVGAGI. The CDR3 length is 12 residues. Trimming shortened V by 6 bases and J by 8 bases, and 13 bases separated the two germline ends. The CDR3 loop is CASRTGRGGYTF. The CDR3, as DNA: TGTGCCAGCAGAACAGGGCGGGGCGGCTACACCTTC.

Here the CDR3 DNA reads TGTGCCAGCAGCCTTCAGGGGTTCCCAGAGACCCAGTACTTC. Translated: CASSLQGFPETQYF. This chain connects TRBV7-6 to TRBJ2-5; tentatively, D is TRBD1 (6 bases). The CDR3 length is 14 residues. Per the germline V gene, CDR1 is SGHVS and CDR2 is FNYEAQ. V was pared by 5 bases and J by 4 bases, with 14 bases between.

This chain joins TRBV28 and TRBJ2-1, with D perhaps TRBD1 (5 bases). This CDR3 contains 11 residues. The V end lost 3 bases, the J end lost 11 bases, and 8 bases lay between the germline ends. Germline-derived CDR1 and CDR2 are MDHEN and SYDVKM. The DNA of the CDR3 is TGTGCCAGCAGTTTTGGGGCTCAGCAGTTCTTC. It yields the protein CASSFGAQQFF.

The V call is TRBV5-4, the J call TRBJ2-5; possibly TRBD2 for D (6 bases). V lost 2 bases, J lost 5 bases, and 13 bases lay in between. This CDR3 spans 14 amino acids. The germline gives CDR1 SGHNT, CDR2 YYREEE (reference sequence). CDR3 nucleotide sequence: TGTGCCAGCAGCTTCCGGGGCGGGAAGGAGACCCAGTACTTC. Amino acids: CASSFRGGKETQYF. The full variable domain, rest sourced from reference TRBV5-4 and TRBJ2-5, is ETGVTQSPTHLIKTRGQQVTLRCSSQSGHNTVSWYQQALGQGPQFIFQYYREEENGRGNFPPRFSGLQFPNYSSELNVNALELDDSALYLCASSFRGGKETQYFGPGTRLLVL.

The chain has TRBV7-6 and TRBJ2-7; tentatively, D is TRBD2 (6 bases). V lost 5 bases, J lost 0 bases, and 11 bases lay in between. The CDR3 runs to 14 residues. Germline V gene sequence: CDR1 SGHVS, CDR2 FNYEAQ. Written as DNA, the CDR3 is TGTGCCAGCAGCCCTCGGGACTCCTCCTACGAGCAGTACTTC. Translated, it gives CASSPRDSSYEQYF.

Relative to its sample, this clone is medium-sized. The J gene is TRBJ2-2, the V gene TRBV12-1; the table calls TRBD2, which could not be checked here. TRBV12-1 constitutes a pseudogene. The CDR3 is made up of 19 amino acids. Written as DNA, the CDR3 is TGTGCCACCCCTACCGGGACTAGCGGGGGCCCAAGGAACACCGGGGAGCTGTTTTTT. It translates to CATPTGTSGGPRNTGELFF.

The rearrangement uses TRBV7-9 and TRBJ2-7; maybe TRBD1 (6 bases). With 6 bases removed from V and 1 base from J, the gap between germline ends came to 10 bases. CDR3 length: 13 amino acids. Per the germline V gene, CDR1 is SEHNR and CDR2 is FQNEAQ (reference sequence). The CDR3 loop reads CASRKGQSYEQYF. CDR3 coding DNA: TGTGCCAGCAGGAAAGGACAGTCCTACGAGCAGTACTTC.

V and J are TRBV7-8 and TRBJ2-1; unclear D gene. The CDR3 has 13 amino acids. Trimming left V 6 bases short and J 9 bases short, with 15 bases between. CDR1 SGHVS and CDR2 FQNEAQ come from the germline V gene. As DNA, the CDR3 is TGTGCCAGCAGGCGAGTAGGTCAGGTTGAGCAGTTCTTC. This translates into CASRRVGQVEQFF.

The J gene is TRBJ2-3, the V gene TRBV18, with D perhaps TRBD1 (5 bases). The V and J ends lost 3 bases and 0 bases respectively, with 16 bases between them. Germline CDR1 is KGHSH and CDR2 is LQKENI. The CDR3 covers 17 residues. The CDR3, as DNA: TGTGCCAGCTCACCGACCGATAACAGGATTAGCACAGATACGCAGTATTTT. The encoded protein is CASSPTDNRISTDTQYF.